The clone carrying this T cell receptor (beta chain) was counted a single time. This CDR3 is built from 14 residues. Germline loops: CDR1 MGHRA, CDR2 YSYEKL. The protocol was immunoSEQ multiplex PCR, while the TCRdb copy is restricted to in-frame clones and leaves out a portion. The table lists tens of thousands of clones, roughly 90% of them singletons. This sample is drawn from a study of OX40 agonist ivuxolimab in advanced cancers. The overall study: The dose-escalation cohort had hepatocellular carcinoma, melanoma, renal cell or head and neck cancer.

Here the sequenced sample was CD4+ or CD8+ T cells sorted from blood, taken in a trial of the OX40 agonist ivuxolimab. This receptor was identified in an adult with an advanced solid tumor such as melanoma, head and neck, liver or kidney cancer. The chain couples TRBV4-1 to TRBJ2-5; TRBD1 matches 7 bases. The J call may be incorrect, as the DNA end agrees better with TRBJ2-7. CDR3 sequence: CASSLDRTAYEQYF. DNA for the CDR3: TGCGCCAGCAGTCTGGACAGGACCGCCTACGAGCAGTACTTC.